Given below is one TCR beta chain in context. CDR1 SEHNR and CDR2 FQNEAQ come from the germline V gene (reference sequence). With 10 bases removed from V and 4 bases from J, the gap between germline ends came to 7 bases. CDR3 length: 11 residues. The data were obtained in a study of T cell changes during pregnancy in multiple sclerosis. The assay was immunoSEQ multiplex PCR, and TCRdb's table has in-frame clones only and misses some. Of fewer than 150,000 clones detected, roughly 95% appear once; the ten largest clones hold around 0.46%. This receptor was obtained from a female donor with multiple sclerosis, enrolled in a pregnancy study. The source material was peripheral blood, sampled after pregnancy. V usage is TRBV7-9 and J usage is TRBJ2-2; D gene unclear. In DNA form, the CDR3 reads TGTGCCACCCCGGTCACCGGGGAGCTGTTTTTT. Translation gives CATPVTGELFF.